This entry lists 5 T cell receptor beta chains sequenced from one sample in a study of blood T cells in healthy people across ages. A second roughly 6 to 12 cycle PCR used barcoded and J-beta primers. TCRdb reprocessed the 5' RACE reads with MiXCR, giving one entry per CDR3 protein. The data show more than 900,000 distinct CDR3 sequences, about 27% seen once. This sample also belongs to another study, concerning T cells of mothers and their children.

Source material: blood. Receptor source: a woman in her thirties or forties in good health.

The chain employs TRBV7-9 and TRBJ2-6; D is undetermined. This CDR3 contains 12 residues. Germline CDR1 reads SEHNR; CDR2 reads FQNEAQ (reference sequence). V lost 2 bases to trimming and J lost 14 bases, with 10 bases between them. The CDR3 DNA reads TGTGCCAGCAGCTTAAACCTCAGGATCCTGACTTTC. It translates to CASSLNLRILTF.

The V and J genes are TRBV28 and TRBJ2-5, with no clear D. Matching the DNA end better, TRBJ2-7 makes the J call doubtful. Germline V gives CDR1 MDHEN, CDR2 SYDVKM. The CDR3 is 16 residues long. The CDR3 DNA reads TGTGCCAGCAGTTTGTCGAAAAGGATAAGGAGTTACGAGCAGTACTTC. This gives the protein CASSLSKRIRSYEQYF.

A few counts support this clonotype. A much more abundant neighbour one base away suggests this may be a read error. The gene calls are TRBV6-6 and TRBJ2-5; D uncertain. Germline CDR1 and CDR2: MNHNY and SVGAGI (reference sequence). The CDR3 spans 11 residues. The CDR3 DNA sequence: TGTGCCAGCAGTCGAAAAGAGGCCCAGTACTTC. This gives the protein CASSRKEAQYF.

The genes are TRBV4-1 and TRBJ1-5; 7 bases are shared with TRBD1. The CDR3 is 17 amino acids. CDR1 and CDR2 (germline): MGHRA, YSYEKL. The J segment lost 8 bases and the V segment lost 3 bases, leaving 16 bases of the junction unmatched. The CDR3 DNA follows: TGCGCCAGCAGCCACCCGTACAGGGGTTCCTCCGGGGAGCCCCAGCATTTT. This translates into CASSHPYRGSSGEPQHF.

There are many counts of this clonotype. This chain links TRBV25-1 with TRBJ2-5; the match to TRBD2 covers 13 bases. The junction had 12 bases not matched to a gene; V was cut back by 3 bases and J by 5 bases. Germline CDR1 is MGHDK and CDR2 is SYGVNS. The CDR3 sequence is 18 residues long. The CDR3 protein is CASSDRTSGGPPFETQYF. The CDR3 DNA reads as TGTGCCAGCAGTGATCGGACTAGCGGGGGACCCCCTTTCGAGACCCAGTACTTC.